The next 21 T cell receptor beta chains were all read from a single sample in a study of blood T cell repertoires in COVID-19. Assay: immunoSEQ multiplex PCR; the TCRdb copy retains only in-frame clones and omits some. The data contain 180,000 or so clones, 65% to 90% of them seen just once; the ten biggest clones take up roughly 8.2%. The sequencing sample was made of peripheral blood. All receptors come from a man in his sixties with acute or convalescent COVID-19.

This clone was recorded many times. CDR3 nucleotides: TGTGCCAGCAGCTCTAGCGGGAGTATCTACAATGAGCAGTTCTTC. Its protein product is CASSSSGSIYNEQFF. The chain has TRBV27 and TRBJ2-1; 10 nucleotides match TRBD2. After removal of 6 bases from V and 3 bases from J, the junction contained 5 bases not matched to a gene. Germline CDR1 reads MNHEY; CDR2 reads SMNVEV (reference sequence). The CDR3 extends over 15 amino acids.

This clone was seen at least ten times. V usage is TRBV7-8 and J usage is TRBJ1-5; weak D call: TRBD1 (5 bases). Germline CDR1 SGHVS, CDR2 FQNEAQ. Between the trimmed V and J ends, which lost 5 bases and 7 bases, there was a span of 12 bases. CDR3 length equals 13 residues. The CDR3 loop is CASSLEEGQPQHF. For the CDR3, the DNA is TGTGCCAGCAGCCTAGAGGAGGGGCAGCCCCAGCATTTT.

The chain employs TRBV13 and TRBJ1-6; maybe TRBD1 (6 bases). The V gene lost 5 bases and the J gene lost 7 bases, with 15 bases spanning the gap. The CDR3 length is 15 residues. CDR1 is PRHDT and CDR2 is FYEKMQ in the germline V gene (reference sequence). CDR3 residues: CASSHRQVRNSPLHF. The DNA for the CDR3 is TGTGCCAGCAGCCACCGACAGGTGCGGAATTCACCCCTCCACTTT.

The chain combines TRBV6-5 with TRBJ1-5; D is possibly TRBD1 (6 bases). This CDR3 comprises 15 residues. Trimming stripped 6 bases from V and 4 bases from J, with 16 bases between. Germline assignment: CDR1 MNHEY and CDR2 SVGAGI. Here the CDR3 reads CASRAGQRINQPQHF. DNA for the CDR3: TGTGCCAGCAGGGCCGGACAGAGAATAAATCAGCCCCAGCATTTT.

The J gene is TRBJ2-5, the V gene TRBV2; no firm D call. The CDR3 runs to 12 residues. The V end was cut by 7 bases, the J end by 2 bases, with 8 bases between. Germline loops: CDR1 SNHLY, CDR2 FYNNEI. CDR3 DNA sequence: TGTGCCAGCAATCAGCGACAAGAGACCCAGTACTTC. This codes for CASNQRQETQYF.

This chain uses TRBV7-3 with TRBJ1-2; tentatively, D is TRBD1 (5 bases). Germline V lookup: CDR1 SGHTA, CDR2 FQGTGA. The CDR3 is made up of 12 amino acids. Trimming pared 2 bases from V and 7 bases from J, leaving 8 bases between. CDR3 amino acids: CASSLRGIGYTF. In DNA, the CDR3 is TGTGCCAGCAGCTTACGGGGGATTGGCTACACCTTC.

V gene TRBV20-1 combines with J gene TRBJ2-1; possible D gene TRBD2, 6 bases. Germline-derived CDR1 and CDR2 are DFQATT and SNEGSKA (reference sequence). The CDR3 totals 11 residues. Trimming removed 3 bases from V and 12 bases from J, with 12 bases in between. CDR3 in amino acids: CSARSDSGQFF. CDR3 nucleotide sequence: TGCAGTGCTAGGTCTGATAGCGGGCAGTTCTTC.

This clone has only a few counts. CDR3 nucleotide sequence: TGTGCCAGCAGCCAGCAGGGGGCTCCGAACACTGAAGCTTTCTTT. This sequence encodes CASSQQGAPNTEAFF. The chain is built from TRBV3-1 (or the pseudogene TRBV3-2) and TRBJ1-1; TRBD1 agrees at 8 bases. The germline V gene has CDR1 LGHDT and CDR2 YNNKEL (reference sequence). The length of the CDR3 is 15 residues. With V trimmed by 3 bases and J by 1 base, 4 bases remained unmatched.

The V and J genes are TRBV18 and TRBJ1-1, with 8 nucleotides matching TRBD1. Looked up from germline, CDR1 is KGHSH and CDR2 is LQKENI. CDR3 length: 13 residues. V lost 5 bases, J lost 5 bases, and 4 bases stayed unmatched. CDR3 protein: CASSGQGGTEAFF. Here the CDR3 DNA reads TGTGCCAGCTCAGGACAGGGAGGTACTGAAGCTTTCTTT.

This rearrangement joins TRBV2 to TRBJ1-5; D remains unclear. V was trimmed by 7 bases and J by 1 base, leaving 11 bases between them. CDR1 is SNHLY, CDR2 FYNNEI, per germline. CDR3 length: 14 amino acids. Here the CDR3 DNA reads TGTGCCAGCACTAAGAGTAAGAGCAATCAGCCCCAGCATTTT. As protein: CASTKSKSNQPQHF.

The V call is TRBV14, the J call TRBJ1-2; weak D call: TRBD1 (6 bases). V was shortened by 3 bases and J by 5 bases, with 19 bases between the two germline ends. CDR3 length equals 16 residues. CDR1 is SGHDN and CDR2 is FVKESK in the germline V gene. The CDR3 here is CASSHSLGRGPYGYTF. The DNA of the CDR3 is TGTGCCAGCAGCCATTCCCTCGGCAGGGGCCCGTATGGCTACACCTTC.

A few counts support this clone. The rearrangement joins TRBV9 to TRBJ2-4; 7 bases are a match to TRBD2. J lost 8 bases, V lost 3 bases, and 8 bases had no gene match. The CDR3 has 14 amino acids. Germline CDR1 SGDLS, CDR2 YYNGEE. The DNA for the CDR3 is TGTGCCAGCAGCGCCTCGACTAGCCTCGACATTCAGTACTTC. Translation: CASSASTSLDIQYF.

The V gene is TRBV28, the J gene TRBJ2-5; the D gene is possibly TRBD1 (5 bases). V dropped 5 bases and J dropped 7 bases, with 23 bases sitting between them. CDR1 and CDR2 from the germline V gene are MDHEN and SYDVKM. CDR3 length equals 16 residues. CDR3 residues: CASSLKDIKKRWTQYF. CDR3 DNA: TGTGCCAGCAGTCTCAAGGACATTAAGAAGAGGTGGACCCAGTACTTC. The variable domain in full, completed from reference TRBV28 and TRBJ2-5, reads DVKVTQSSRYLVKRTGEKVFLECVQDMDHENMFWYRQDPGLGLRLIYFSYDVKMKEKGDIPEGYSVSREKKERFSLILESASTNQTSMYLCASSLKDIKKRWTQYFGPGTRLLVL.

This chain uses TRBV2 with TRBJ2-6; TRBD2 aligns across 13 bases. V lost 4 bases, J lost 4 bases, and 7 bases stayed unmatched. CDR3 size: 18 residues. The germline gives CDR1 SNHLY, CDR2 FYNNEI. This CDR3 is CASSARTSGSLGANVLTF. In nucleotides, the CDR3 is TGTGCCAGCAGTGCTAGGACTAGCGGGAGCTTAGGGGCCAACGTCCTGACTTTC.

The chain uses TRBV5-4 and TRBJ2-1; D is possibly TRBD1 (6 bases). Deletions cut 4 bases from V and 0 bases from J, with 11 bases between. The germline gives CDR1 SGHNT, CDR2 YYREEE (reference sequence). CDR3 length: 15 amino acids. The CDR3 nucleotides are TGTGCCAGCAGCCAACAGGGATACTCCTACAATGAGCAGTTCTTC. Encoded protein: CASSQQGYSYNEQFF. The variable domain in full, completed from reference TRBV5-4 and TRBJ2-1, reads ETGVTQSPTHLIKTRGQQVTLRCSSQSGHNTVSWYQQALGQGPQFIFQYYREEENGRGNFPPRFSGLQFPNYSSELNVNALELDDSALYLCASSQQGYSYNEQFFGPGTRLTVL.

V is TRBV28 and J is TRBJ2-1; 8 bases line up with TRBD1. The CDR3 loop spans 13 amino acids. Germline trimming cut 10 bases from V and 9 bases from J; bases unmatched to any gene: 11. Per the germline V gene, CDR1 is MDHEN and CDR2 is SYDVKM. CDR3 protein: CANKDRVGGEQFF. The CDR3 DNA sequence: TGTGCCAACAAGGACAGGGTCGGGGGTGAGCAGTTCTTC.

CDR3 sequence: CASSLDETRRGEQFF. The CDR3 coding sequence is TGTGCCAGCAGCTTAGATGAGACTAGGAGAGGAGAGCAGTTCTTC. This chain uses TRBV11-2 with TRBJ2-1; D possibly corresponds to TRBD2 (6 bases). Trimming cost V 0 bases and J 10 bases, with 16 bases left between them. This CDR3 contains 15 residues. CDR1 and CDR2 from the germline V gene are SGHAT and FQNNGV.

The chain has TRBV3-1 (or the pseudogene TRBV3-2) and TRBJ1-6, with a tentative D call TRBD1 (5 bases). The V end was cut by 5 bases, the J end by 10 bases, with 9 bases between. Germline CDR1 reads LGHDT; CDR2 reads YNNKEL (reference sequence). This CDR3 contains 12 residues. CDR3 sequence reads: CASSTRVSPLHF. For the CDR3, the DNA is TGTGCCAGCAGCACCAGGGTATCACCCCTCCACTTT.

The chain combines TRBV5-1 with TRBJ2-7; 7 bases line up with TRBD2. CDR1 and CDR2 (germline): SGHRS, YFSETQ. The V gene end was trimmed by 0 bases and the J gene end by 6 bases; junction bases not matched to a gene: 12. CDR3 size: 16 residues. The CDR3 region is CASSLASGEGWVEQYF. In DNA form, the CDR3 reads TGCGCCAGCAGCTTGGCTTCCGGGGAGGGTTGGGTCGAGCAGTACTTC. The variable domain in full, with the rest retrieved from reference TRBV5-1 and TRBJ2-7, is KAGVTQTPRYLIKTRGQQVTLSCSPISGHRSVSWYQQTPGQGLQFLFEYFSETQRNKGNFPGRFSGRQFSNSRSEMNVSTLELGDSALYLCASSLASGEGWVEQYFGPGTRLTVT.

The chain's CDR3 is CASSPQKNYEQYF. CDR3 bases: TGTGCCAGCTCACCCCAGAAAAACTACGAGCAGTACTTC. The V and J genes are TRBV18 and TRBJ2-7, with no clear D. Germline CDR1 and CDR2: KGHSH and LQKENI. Trimming took off 3 bases at V and 3 bases at J, with 9 bases between the two ends. The CDR3 loop spans 13 amino acids. Full variable domain (outside the CDR3, taken from reference TRBV18 and TRBJ2-7): NAGVMQNPRHLVRRRGQEARLRCSPMKGHSHVYWYRQLPEEGLKFMVYLQKENIIDESGMPKERFSAEFPKEGPSILRIQQVVRGDSAAYFCASSPQKNYEQYFGPGTRLTVT.

The CDR3 is CASSLVGTGVYEQYF. The CDR3 bases are TGTGCCAGCAGCTTAGTAGGGACAGGAGTATACGAGCAGTACTTC. The chain employs TRBV7-9 and TRBJ2-7; 8 bases match TRBD1. The CDR3 loop spans 15 amino acids. V lost 1 base and J lost 4; bases outside the gene matches: 6. Germline CDR1 and CDR2: SEHNR and FQNEAQ (reference sequence).